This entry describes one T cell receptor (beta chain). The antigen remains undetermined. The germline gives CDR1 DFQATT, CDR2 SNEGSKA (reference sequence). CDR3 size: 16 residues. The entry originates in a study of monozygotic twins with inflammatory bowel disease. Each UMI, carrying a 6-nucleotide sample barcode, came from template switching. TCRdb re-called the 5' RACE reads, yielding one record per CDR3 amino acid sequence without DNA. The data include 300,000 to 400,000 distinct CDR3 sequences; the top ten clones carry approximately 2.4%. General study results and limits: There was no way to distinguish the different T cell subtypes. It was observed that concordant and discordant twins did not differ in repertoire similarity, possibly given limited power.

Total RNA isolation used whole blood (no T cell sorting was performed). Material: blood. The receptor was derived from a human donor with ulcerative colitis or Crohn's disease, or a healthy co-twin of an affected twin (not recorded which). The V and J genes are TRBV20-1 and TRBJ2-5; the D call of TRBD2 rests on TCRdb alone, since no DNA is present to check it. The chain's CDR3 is CSQGPPGLWYQETQYF.